Below are 11 T cell receptor beta chains sequenced from a single sample in a study of CD8+ T cells in alopecia areata. Treatment specified: oral pan-JAK inhibitor, 5-10 mg twice daily. Following extraction, RNA underwent reverse transcription to cDNA, which served as the sequencing template. The table came from immunoSEQ multiplex PCR; TCRdb's copy has only in-frame clones and leaves some out. The sample lists roughly 200,000 clones, approximately 47% occurring once. Sequencing used CD4+ T cells sorted from blood, obtained around week 37, from a patient treated with tofacitinib. Source of these receptors: a human donor with alopecia areata.

This sequence joins TRBV18 and TRBJ2-5; maybe TRBD1 (6 bases). V was clipped by 2 bases and J by 4 bases, with 23 bases between them. The CDR3 is made up of 18 amino acids. Germline V gives CDR1 KGHSH, CDR2 LQKENI. The CDR3 here is CASSPNGAGERIRETQYF. Written as DNA, the CDR3 is TGTGCCAGCTCACCAAACGGGGCAGGGGAGCGGATACGAGAGACCCAGTACTTC.

The chain couples TRBV29-1 to TRBJ1-1; 8 nucleotides agree with TRBD1. V trimming: 2 bases; J trimming: 8 bases; junction bases outside the gene matches: 7. The CDR3 has 13 amino acids. CDR1 and CDR2 from the germline V gene are SQVTM and ANQGSEA. The CDR3 bases are TGCAGCGTTGAAACTACAGGGGGAACCGAAGCTTTCTTT. It specifies CSVETTGGTEAFF.

The chain links TRBV20-1 to TRBJ2-1; D is uncertain. V was shortened by 0 bases and J by 7 bases, with 4 bases between the two germline ends. Germline-derived CDR1 and CDR2 are DFQATT and SNEGSKA (reference sequence). The CDR3 loop spans 11 amino acids. CDR3 nucleotide sequence: TGCAGTGCTAGAGATAGGAATGAGCAGTTCTTC. As protein: CSARDRNEQFF.

This clone was seen more than once but under ten times. This chain uses TRBV29-1 with TRBJ2-7; D possibly corresponds to TRBD1 (5 bases). The CDR3 runs to 13 residues. The germline V gene has CDR1 SQVTM and CDR2 ANQGSEA. V lost 4 bases and J 5 bases, leaving 15 bases between the germline ends. The CDR3 bases are TGCAGCGTTGGGGGCCTGGAGTCCCACGAGCAGTACTTC. It specifies CSVGGLESHEQYF.

This clone was counted between two and nine times. The chain links TRBV6-5 to TRBJ2-5; 11 nucleotides line up with TRBD1. CDR3 length equals 15 residues. Germline loops: CDR1 MNHEY, CDR2 SVGAGI. V lost 7 bases to trimming and J lost 5 bases; unmatched junction nucleotides: 9. CDR3 region: CASNEGQGARETQYF. The DNA for the CDR3 is TGTGCCAGCAACGAAGGACAGGGGGCAAGGGAGACCCAGTACTTC.

CDR3 sequence: CASIGLAGAHEQYF. The CDR3 nucleotides read TGTGCCAGCATCGGGCTAGCGGGAGCCCACGAGCAGTACTTC. The gene calls are TRBV2 and TRBJ2-7; 10 nucleotides agree with TRBD2. Germline values: CDR1 SNHLY, CDR2 FYNNEI. Trimming at V came to 7 bases and at J to 5 bases, leaving 8 bases not matched to a gene. The CDR3 has 14 residues.

This clone was detected a few times. The J gene is TRBJ1-5, the V gene TRBV30, with D possibly TRBD1 on 5 matching bases. The germline V and J ends were trimmed by 2 bases and 4 bases, with 21 bases remaining between them. Germline V lookup: CDR1 GTSNPN, CDR2 SVGIG (reference sequence). This CDR3 is 17 amino acids long. CDR3 residues: CAWSQEGSTGVNQPQHF. The CDR3 DNA reads as TGTGCCTGGAGTCAGGAAGGGTCCACAGGAGTTAATCAGCCCCAGCATTTT.

The rearrangement joins TRBV4-3 to TRBJ1-1, with D unclear. Trimming removed 0 bases from V and 3 bases from J, with 8 bases in between. From germline, CDR1 is LGHNA and CDR2 YSLEER. The CDR3 runs 14 residues. CDR3 DNA: TGCGCCAGCAGCCAAGACACCCGGGACACTGAAGCTTTCTTT. It codes for CASSQDTRDTEAFF.

The chain joins TRBV7-9 to TRBJ2-1; 13 bases are a match to TRBD2. Trimming took 4 bases from V and 9 from J; bases not matched to a gene: 9. Germline V gives CDR1 SEHNR, CDR2 FQNEAQ (reference sequence). The CDR3 is 16 amino acids. The CDR3 is CASSSPGLAGTVEQFF. The CDR3 bases are TGTGCCAGCAGCTCACCGGGACTAGCGGGAACGGTTGAGCAGTTCTTC.

J is TRBJ1-1 and V is TRBV5-4, with 8 nucleotides matching TRBD1. The CDR3 covers 16 residues. Looked up from germline, CDR1 is SGHNT and CDR2 is YYREEE (reference sequence). Unmatched junction bases numbered 11, after V lost 4 bases and J lost 3 bases. The CDR3 region is CASSLETGDGYTEAFF. CDR3 nucleotide sequence: TGTGCCAGCAGCCTGGAGACAGGGGACGGATACACTGAAGCTTTCTTT.

The V gene is TRBV15, the J gene TRBJ2-1; D is unresolved. V dropped 8 bases and J dropped 6 bases, with 11 bases sitting between them. The CDR3 consists of 12 residues. In germline, CDR1 is LNHNV, CDR2 YYDKDF (reference sequence). The CDR3 region is CATGVYGNEQFF. CDR3 DNA: TGTGCCACCGGTGTGTACGGCAATGAGCAGTTCTTC.